The present entry profiles one TCR beta chain with its context. Its antigen is unknown. These data come from a study of T-cell memory formation after mild COVID-19. Points from the study as a whole: Certain responding clones were present in pre-infection memory, suggesting participation of cross-reactive memory. Chiefly within CM and EM were the contracting CD4+ clones; CD8+ ones were within EMRA.

Germline-derived CDR1 and CDR2 are SGHTA and FQGTGA. The CDR3 has 15 amino acids. V lost 2 bases to trimming and J lost 1 base, with 10 bases between them. Constant-segment-primed 5'RACE gave TCR alpha and TCR beta cDNA libraries with sample barcodes and UMIs. One entry per CDR3 protein, called by TCRdb with MiXCR from the 5' RACE reads. The table includes under 550,000 distinct CDR3 sequences, around 17% detected once. This chain joins TRBV7-3 and TRBJ2-3; unclear D gene. Sequenced sample: PBMCs or a T cell subset sorted from them (not recorded which). This TCR came from a man aged 18 to 35 who had mild COVID-19 (a few samples of this study predate the infection). Cell type and time point are not known. In nucleotides, the CDR3 is TGTGCCAGCAGCTTATTAGGGCCTGGCACAGATACGCAGTATTTT. Translation gives CASSLLGPGTDTQYF.